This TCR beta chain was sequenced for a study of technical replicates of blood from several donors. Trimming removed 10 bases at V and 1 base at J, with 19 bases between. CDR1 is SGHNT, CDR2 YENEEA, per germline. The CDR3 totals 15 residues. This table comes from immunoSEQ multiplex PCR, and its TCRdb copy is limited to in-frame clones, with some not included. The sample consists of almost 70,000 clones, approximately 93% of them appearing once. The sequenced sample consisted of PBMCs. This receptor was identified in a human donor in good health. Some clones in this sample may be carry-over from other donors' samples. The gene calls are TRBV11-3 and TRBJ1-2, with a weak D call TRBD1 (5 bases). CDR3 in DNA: TGTGCCACCGCACCTCCGGGGGGAAGTAACTATGGCTACACCTTC. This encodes CATAPPGGSNYGYTF.